This T cell receptor (beta chain) was sequenced for a study of identical twins. Study conclusions and caveats: Fewer insertions marked abundant cord blood beta clonotypes; young adult naive trended weakly, memory not at all.

cDNA molecules carried unique molecular identifiers, and template switching added a universal primer site. TCRdb re-called the 5' RACE reads through MiXCR, storing one row per CDR3 protein. The top ten clones hold 4% to 5.5% of a sample with 600,000 to 800,000 distinct CDR3 sequences, roughly 20% of them seen once. V lost 6 bases and J lost 6, with 11 bases in between. The CDR3 spans 13 residues. Germline CDR1 reads SGHTA; CDR2 reads FQGNSA. As regards this clonotype: No antigen is known for it.

These data were also filed under a second study, of T cells expressing NK-cell markers. That study adds: In about 6 donors, dominant NKG2C+ clonotypes were roughly 1.0-8% of CD8+ T cells.

This receptor was identified in a woman under 30 in good health. Sample: PBMCs. The chain has TRBV7-2 and TRBJ2-2; possible D gene TRBD1, 6 bases. The CDR3 reads CASREQGPGELFF. The CDR3 nucleotides read TGTGCCAGCAGAGAACAGGGACCCGGGGAGCTGTTTTTT.